Reported below is one T cell receptor beta chain. Its antigen is not known. The method was immunoSEQ multiplex PCR; TCRdb's version includes in-frame clones alone and lacks a portion of them. The table lists roughly 1,800,000 clones, approximately 94% of them singletons. This sample was taken from a study of shared clonotypes between healthy human individuals. Study-wide findings and caveats: Clonotypes shared by all four donors outscored non-shared clonotypes in generation probability. About 5% of naive CD4 clonotypes were shared across a handful of donors.

The naive CD8 fraction comprised CD45RO-negative cells positively selected for CCR7 and excluded terminally differentiated effector memory CD45RA+ cells. Healthy HIV-negative adults with no recent acute infections or vaccinations were recruited as donors. Trimming pared 11 bases from V and 5 bases from J, leaving 18 bases between. This CDR3 region has 14 residues. Per germline, CDR1 SEHNR and CDR2 FQNEAQ (reference sequence). Sequenced: naive CD8+ T cells sorted from blood. The chain joins TRBV7-9 to TRBJ2-2; D call uncertain. The origin of this receptor is a man in his late teens or twenties in good health. CDR3 sequence reads: CAVGTGVITGELFF. For the CDR3, the DNA is TGTGCCGTAGGAACGGGTGTGATTACCGGGGAGCTGTTTTTT.